This entry is about one T cell receptor (beta chain). Its antigen is undetermined. The source of the sample is a study of T cell responses to AZD1222 COVID-19 vaccine. Study results and caveats: A mostly white British donor set with more females was recruited, and clonal diversity was possibly underestimated. Just six people given AZD1222 tested seropositive at baseline. Vaccine-related CD4 TCRs covered spike, predominating at 160-218 and 743-854.

This CDR3 is built from 12 residues. Trimming took 2 bases from V and 5 from J, leaving 5 bases between them. Germline loops: CDR1 LNHDA, CDR2 SQIVND (reference sequence). Repertoires were generated with immunoSEQ multiplex PCR, while TCRdb's copy carries only in-frame clones and drops some. The sample carries some 120,000 clones, roughly 85% recorded once. The source was peripheral blood, collected on day 0 of AZD1222 vaccination. This TCR came from an adult in good health. The rearrangement uses TRBV19 and TRBJ2-3; unclear D gene. CDR3 amino acids: CASSIKRDTQYF. The CDR3 bases are TGTGCCAGTAGTATAAAACGAGATACGCAGTATTTT.